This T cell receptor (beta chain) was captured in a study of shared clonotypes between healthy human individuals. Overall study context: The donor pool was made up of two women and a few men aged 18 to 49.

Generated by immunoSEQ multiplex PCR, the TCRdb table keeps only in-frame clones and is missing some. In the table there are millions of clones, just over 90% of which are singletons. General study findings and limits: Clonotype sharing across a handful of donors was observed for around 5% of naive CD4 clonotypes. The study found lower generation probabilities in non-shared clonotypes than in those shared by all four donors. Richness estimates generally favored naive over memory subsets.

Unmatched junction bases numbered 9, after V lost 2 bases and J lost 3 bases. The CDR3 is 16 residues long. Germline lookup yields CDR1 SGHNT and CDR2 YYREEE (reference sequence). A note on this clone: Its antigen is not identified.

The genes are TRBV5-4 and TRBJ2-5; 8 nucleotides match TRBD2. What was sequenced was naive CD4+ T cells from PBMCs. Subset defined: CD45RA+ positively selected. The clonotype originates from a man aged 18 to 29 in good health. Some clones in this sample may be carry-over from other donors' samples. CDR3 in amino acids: CASSFWAGGGEETQYF. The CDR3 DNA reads TGTGCCAGCAGCTTCTGGGCCGGGGGGGGCGAAGAGACCCAGTACTTC.